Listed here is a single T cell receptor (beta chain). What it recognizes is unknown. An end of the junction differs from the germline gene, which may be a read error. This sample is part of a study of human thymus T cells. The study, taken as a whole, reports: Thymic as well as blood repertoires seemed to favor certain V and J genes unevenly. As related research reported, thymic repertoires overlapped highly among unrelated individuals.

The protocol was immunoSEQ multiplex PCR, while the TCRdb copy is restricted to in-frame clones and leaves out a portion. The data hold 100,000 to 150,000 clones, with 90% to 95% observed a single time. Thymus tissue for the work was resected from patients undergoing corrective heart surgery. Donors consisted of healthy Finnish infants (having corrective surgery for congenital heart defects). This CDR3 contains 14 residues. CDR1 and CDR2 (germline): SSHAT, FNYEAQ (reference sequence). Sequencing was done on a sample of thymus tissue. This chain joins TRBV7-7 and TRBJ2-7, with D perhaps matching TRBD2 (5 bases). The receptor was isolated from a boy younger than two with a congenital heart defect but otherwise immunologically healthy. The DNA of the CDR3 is TGTGCTAGCAGCTTAGGTCGGGGTGGCTACGAGCAGTACTTC. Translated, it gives CASSLGRGGYEQYF.